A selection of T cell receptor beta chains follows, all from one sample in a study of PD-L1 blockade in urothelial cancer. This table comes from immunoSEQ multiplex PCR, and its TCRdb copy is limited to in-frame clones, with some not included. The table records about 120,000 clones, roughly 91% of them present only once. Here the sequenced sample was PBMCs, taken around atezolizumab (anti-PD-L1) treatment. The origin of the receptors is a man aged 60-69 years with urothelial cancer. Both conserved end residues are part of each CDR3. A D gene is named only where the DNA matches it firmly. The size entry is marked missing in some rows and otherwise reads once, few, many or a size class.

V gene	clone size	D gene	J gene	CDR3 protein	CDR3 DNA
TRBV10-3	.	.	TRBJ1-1	CAISESVTGEAFF	TGTGCCATCAGTGAGTCGGTGACGGGAGAAGCTTTCTTT
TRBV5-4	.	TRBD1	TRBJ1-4	CASSAYRGPGEKLFF	TGTGCCAGCAGCGCTTACAGGGGGCCGGGTGAAAAACTGTTTTTT
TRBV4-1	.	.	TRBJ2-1	CASSQRESSYNEQFF	TGCGCCAGCAGCCAGAGGGAGAGCTCCTACAATGAGCAGTTCTTC
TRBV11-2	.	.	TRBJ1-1	CASSPGDRNTEAFF	TGTGCCAGCAGCCCCGGGGATAGAAACACTGAAGCTTTCTTT
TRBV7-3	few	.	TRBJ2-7	CASSLSTGNEQYF	TGTGCCAGCAGCTTATCGACAGGTAACGAGCAGTACTTC
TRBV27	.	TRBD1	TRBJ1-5	CASSPGTGVNQPQHF	TGTGCCAGCAGTCCTGGGACAGGGGTCAATCAGCCCCAGCATTTT
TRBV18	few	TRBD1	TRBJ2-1	CASSPRTGNNEQFF	TGTGCCAGCTCACCGAGGACAGGGAACAATGAGCAGTTCTTC
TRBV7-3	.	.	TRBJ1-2	CASSPSGGQNYGYTF	TGTGCCAGCAGCCCCTCGGGGGGCCAGAACTATGGCTACACCTTC
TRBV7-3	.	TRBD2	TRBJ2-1	CASSLMASGSYNEQFF	TGTGCCAGCAGCTTAATGGCTAGCGGGAGTTACAATGAGCAGTTCTTC
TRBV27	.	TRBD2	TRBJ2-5	CASSRTSVPETQYF	TGTGCCAGCAGCCGGACTAGCGTGCCAGAGACCCAGTACTTC
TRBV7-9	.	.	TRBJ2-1	CASSPTGFNEQFF	TGTGCCAGCAGCCCTACAGGGTTCAATGAGCAGTTCTTC
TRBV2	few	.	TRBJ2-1	CASSTRTPGGDEQFF	TGTGCCAGTAGTACCCGGACACCCGGTGGGGATGAGCAGTTCTTC
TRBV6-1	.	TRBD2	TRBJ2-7	CASRLGVAGSGEQYF	TGTGCCAGCAGGCTCGGGGTAGCGGGAAGTGGCGAGCAGTACTTC
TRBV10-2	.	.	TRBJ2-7	CASGGFSYEQYF	TGCGCCAGCGGGGGCTTCTCCTACGAGCAGTACTTC
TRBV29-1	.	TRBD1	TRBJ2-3	CSVGQGADTQYF	TGCAGCGTGGGACAGGGGGCAGATACGCAGTATTTT
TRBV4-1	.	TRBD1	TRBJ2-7	CASSQVLLRDSTYEQYF	TGCGCCAGCAGCCAAGTTTTGCTTCGGGACAGCACCTACGAGCAGTACTTC
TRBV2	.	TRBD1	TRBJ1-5	CASRRDREENQPQHF	TGTGCCAGCAGGAGGGACAGGGAAGAAAATCAGCCCCAGCATTTT
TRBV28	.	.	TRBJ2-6	CASTAGGSGANVLTF	TGTGCCAGCACCGCTGGAGGCTCTGGGGCCAACGTCCTGACTTTC
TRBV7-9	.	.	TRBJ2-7	CASSLEERSPYEQYF	TGTGCCAGCAGCTTAGAAGAGCGGTCCCCCTACGAGCAGTACTTC
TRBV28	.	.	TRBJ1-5	CASSTAGFNQPQHF	TGTGCCAGCAGCACAGCGGGATTCAATCAGCCCCAGCATTTT
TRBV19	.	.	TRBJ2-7	CASSPQGGLHSYEQYF	TGTGCCAGTAGTCCACAGGGCGGACTCCACTCCTACGAGCAGTACTTC
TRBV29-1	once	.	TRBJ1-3	CSVDTEGNTIYF	TGCAGCGTTGACACGGAGGGAAACACCATATATTTT
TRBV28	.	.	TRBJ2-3	CASSPPADTQYF	TGTGCCAGCAGTCCCCCAGCAGATACGCAGTATTTT
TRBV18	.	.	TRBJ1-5	CASSPNEGVRNQPQHF	TGTGCCAGCTCACCAAACGAGGGAGTAAGGAATCAGCCCCAGCATTTT
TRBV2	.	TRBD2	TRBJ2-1	CASTGGVTGLAGGLDFF	TGTGCCAGCACCGGCGGGGTGACGGGACTAGCGGGAGGGCTGGATTTCTTC